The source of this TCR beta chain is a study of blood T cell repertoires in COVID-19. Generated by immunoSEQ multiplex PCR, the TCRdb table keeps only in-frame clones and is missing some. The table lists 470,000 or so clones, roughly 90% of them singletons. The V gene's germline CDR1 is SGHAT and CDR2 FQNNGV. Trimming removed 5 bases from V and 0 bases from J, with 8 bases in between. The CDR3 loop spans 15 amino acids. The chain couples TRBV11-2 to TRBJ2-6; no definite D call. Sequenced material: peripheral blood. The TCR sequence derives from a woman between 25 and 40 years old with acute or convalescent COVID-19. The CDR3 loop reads CASSPGGSGANVLTF. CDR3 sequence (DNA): TGTGCCAGCAGCCCTGGCGGCTCTGGGGCCAACGTCCTGACTTTC.